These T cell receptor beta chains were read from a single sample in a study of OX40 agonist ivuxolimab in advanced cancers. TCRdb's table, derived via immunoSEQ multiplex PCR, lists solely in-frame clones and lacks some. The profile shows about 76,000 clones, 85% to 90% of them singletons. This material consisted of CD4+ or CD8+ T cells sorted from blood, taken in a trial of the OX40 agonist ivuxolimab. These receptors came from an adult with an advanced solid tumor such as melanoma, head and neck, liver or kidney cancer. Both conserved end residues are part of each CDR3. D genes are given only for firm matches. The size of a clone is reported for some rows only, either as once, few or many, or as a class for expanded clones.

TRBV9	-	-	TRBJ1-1	TGTGCCAGCAGCCTATGGGAGGGGCCGAACACTGAAGCTTTCTTT	CASSLWEGPNTEAFF
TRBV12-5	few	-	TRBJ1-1	TGTGCTAGTGGTTTAAACACAGGTTCGAACACTGAAGCTTTCTTT	CASGLNTGSNTEAFF
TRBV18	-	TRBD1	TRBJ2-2	TGTGCCAGCTCACCGGGACAGGGAGCGATCGGGGAGCTGTTTTTT	CASSPGQGAIGELFF
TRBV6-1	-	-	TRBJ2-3	TGTGCCAGTGATCAGGGGTATCGGGCAGATACGCAGTATTTT	CASDQGYRADTQYF
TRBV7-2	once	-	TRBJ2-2	TGTGCCAGCAGCGCCGGAGGGCGCAAGGGGGAGCTGTTTTTT	CASSAGGRKGELFF
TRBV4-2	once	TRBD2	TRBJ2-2	TGTGCCAGCAGCCGGGAACCTAGCGGGGGGAACACCGGGGAGCTGTTTTTT	CASSREPSGGNTGELFF
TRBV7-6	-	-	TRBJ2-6	TGTGCCAGCAGGAGAGGCCCTGGGGCCAACGTCCTGACTTTC	CASRRGPGANVLTF
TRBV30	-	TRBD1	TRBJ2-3	TGTGCCTGGAGTGTACAGGGGGCTGATACGCAGTATTTT	CAWSVQGADTQYF
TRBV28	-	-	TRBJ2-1	TGTGCCAGCAGTTTATACTCTTACACGGAGGGATCCTACAATGAGCAGTTCTTC	CASSLYSYTEGSYNEQFF
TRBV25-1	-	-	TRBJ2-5	TGTGCCAGCGTTCATAGTGGGGGCCAGACCCAGTACTTC	CASVHSGGQTQYF
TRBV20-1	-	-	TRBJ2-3	TGCAGTGCCCCGCGGGCAGATACGCAGTATTTT	CSAPRADTQYF
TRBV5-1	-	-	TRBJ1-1	TGCGCCAGCAGCTTACAGGGTCAGAACACTGAAGCTTTCTTT	CASSLQGQNTEAFF
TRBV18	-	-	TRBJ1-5	TGTGCCAGCTCACCCGACAGACCGGGAGGGCATCAGCCCCAGCATTTT	CASSPDRPGGHQPQHF
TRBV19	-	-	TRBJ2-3	TGTGCCAGATTAAGTCGGGGGTTATGGACAGATACGCAGTATTTT	CARLSRGLWTDTQYF
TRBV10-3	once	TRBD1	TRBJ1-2	TGTGCCTCAAGGGACAGCTCGTTTGGCTACACCTTC	CASRDSSFGYTF
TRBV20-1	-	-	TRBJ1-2	TGCAGTGCCCAGCCCGGGGTCGGCTACACCTTC	CSAQPGVGYTF
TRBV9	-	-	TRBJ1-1	TGTGCCAGCAGCCCCCCGGATCACCCGAAAGCTTTCTTT	CASSPPDHPKAFF
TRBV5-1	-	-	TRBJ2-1	TGCGCCAGCAGGATAGCTTGGGAGCAGTTCTTC	CASRIAWEQFF
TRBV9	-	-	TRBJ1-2	TGTGCCAGCAGCGCCTTTGGAAGCGGCTACACCTTC	CASSAFGSGYTF
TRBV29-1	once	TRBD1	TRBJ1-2	TGCAGCGTTGAAGGTGGGACAGGGGGCCGGTATGGCTACACCTTC	CSVEGGTGGRYGYTF
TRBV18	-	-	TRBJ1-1	TGTGCCAGCTCACCACGGGACGGGAACACTGAAGCTTTCTTT	CASSPRDGNTEAFF
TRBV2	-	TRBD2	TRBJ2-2	TGTGCCAGCCGGTGGGGTAGCGGGGGCTCCGGGGAGCTGTTTTTT	CASRWGSGGSGELFF
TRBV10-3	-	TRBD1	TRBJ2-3	TGTGCCGCGAAGGGGGCCTCCAAAGATACGCAGTATTTT	CAAKGASKDTQYF
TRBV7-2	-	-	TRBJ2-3	TGTGCCAGCAGCTTAGAAGTCCTAGGAGCGGGTCCAGATACGCAGTATTTT	CASSLEVLGAGPDTQYF
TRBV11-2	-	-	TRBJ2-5	TGTGCCAGCAGCTTAGGGGGCCATGAGACCCAGTACTTC	CASSLGGHETQYF
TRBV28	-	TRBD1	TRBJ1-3	TGTGCCAGCAGTTTAATAGGGACAGGGAAGCTCTCAAGCTCTGGAAACACCATATATTTT	CASSLIGTGKLSSSGNTIYF
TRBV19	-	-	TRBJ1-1	TGTGCCAGCTCTTTCGAAGGGATCACTGAAGCTTTCTTT	CASSFEGITEAFF
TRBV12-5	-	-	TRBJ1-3	TGTGCTAGTGGTTTGGCCGCCAGGGCTGGAAACACCATATATTTT	CASGLAARAGNTIYF
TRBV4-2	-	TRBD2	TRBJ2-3	TGTGCCAGCAGCCAGCCTAGCGGGGTGGGCACAGATACGCAGTATTTT	CASSQPSGVGTDTQYF
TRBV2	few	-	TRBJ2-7	TGTGCCAGCAGCGGGACCCTACTAATGAACTACGAGCAGTACTTC	CASSGTLLMNYEQYF
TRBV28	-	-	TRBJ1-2	TGTGCCAGCAGTTCCTATCCGTCCCGGGACAACCAGGGCTATGGCTACACCTTC	CASSSYPSRDNQGYGYTF
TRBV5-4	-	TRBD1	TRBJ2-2	TGTGCCAGCAGCACCCGACAGGGGGCGAACACCGGGGAGCTGTTTTTT	CASSTRQGANTGELFF
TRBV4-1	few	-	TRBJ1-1	TGCGCCAGCAGCCAAGATGGGGGCGTATTCCTGGGCACTGAAGCTTTCTTT	CASSQDGGVFLGTEAFF
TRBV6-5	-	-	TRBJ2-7	TGTGCCAGCAGTTACTCTCGGACAGACTACGAGCAGTACTTC	CASSYSRTDYEQYF
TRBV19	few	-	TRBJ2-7	TGTGCCAGTAGTATAGGATTGCCCCAGTTGGGCACCTTCTACGAGCAGTACTTC	CASSIGLPQLGTFYEQYF
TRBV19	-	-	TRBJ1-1	TGTGCCAGTAGTATGCAGGGGAGCACTGAAGCTTTCTTT	CASSMQGSTEAFF
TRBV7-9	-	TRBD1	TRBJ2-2	TGTGCCAGCAGCGCCAGGGACAGGGGAGACACCGGGGAGCTGTTTTTT	CASSARDRGDTGELFF
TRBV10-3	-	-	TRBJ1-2	TGTGCCATCAGGGGGGGGCAGGAAGGCTACACCTTC	CAIRGGQEGYTF
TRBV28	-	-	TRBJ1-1	TGTGCCAGCAGTTTAAGGCGGGGGCTCAACACTGAAGCTTTCTTT	CASSLRRGLNTEAFF
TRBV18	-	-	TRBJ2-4	TGTGCCAGCTCACCCGTCATCGGGCATGTCAAAAACATTCAGTACTTC	CASSPVIGHVKNIQYF
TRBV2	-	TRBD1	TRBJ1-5	TGTGCCAGCAGTGGGACAGGGGAGAATCAGCCCCAGCATTTT	CASSGTGENQPQHF
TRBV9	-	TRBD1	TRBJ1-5	TGTGCCAGCAGCGTAGGATTTCACAGGGGGGTGGTTCAGCCCCAGCATTTT	CASSVGFHRGVVQPQHF
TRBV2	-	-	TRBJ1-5	TGTGCCAGCAGTGGGGCAGGCTCGGAACCCCAGCATTTT	CASSGAGSEPQHF
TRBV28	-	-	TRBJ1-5	TGTGCCAGCAGTCCCCAGGGGCAGGCCACCTATATGAACAATCAGCCCCAGCATTTT	CASSPQGQATYMNNQPQHF
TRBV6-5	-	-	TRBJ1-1	TGTGCCAGCACCAACATGGGGGGAAACACTGAAGCTTTCTTT	CASTNMGGNTEAFF
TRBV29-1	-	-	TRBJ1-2	TGCAGCGTTGACGGTGTTAGGTCACCTCACTATGGCTACACCTTC	CSVDGVRSPHYGYTF
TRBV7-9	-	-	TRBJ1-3	TGTGCCAGCAGCTTGCCCGGTAACACCATATATTTT	CASSLPGNTIYF
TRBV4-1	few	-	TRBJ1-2	TGCGCCAGCAGCCAAGCGGTAACAGCTAACTATGGCTACACCTTC	CASSQAVTANYGYTF
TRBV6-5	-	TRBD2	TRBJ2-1	TGTGCCAGCAGTTCCCCGGGGGGGAATGAGCAGTTCTTC	CASSSPGGNEQFF
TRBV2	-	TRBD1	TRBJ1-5	TGTGCCAGCAGGAGAAGCGGCAGGGGGTATCAGCCCCAGCATTTT	CASRRSGRGYQPQHF
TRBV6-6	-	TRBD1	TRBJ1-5	TGTGCCAGCAGTCCCCAGGGGGGCAATCAGCCCCAGCATTTT	CASSPQGGNQPQHF
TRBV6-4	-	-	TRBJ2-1	TGTGCCAGCAGTAAGGACCCGAGCTCCTACAATGAGCAGTTCTTC	CASSKDPSSYNEQFF
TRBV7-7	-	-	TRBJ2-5	TGTGCCAGCAGCTTAGGGGACGGCAAAGAGACCCAGTACTTC	CASSLGDGKETQYF
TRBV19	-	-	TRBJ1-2	TGTGCCAGTGCCACAATTATGGGAACCTATGGCTACACCTTC	CASATIMGTYGYTF
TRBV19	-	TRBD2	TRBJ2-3	TGTGCCAGTAGTATAGCGGGGGGGCAAGATACGCAGTATTTT	CASSIAGGQDTQYF
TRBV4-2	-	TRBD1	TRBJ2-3	TGTGCCAGCAGCCGAACAGGATCCGGGGGACAGGGGTTTGATACGCAGTATTTT	CASSRTGSGGQGFDTQYF
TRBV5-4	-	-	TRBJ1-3	TGTGCCAGCAGCTCCCCCCTCTCTGGAAACACCATATATTTT	CASSSPLSGNTIYF